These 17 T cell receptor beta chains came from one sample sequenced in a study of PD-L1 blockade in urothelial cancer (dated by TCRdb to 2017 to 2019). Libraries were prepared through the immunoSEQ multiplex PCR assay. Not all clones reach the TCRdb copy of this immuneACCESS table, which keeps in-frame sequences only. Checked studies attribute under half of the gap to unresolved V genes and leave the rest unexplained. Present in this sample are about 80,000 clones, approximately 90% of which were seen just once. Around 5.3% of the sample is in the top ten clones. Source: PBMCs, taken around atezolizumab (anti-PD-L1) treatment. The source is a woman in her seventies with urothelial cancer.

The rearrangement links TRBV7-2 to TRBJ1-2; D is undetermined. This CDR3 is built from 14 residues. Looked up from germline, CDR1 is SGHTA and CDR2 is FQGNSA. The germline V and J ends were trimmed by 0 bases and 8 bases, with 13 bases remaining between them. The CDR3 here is CASSLAGSGVGYTF. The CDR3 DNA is TGTGCCAGCAGCTTAGCAGGATCCGGGGTCGGCTACACCTTC.

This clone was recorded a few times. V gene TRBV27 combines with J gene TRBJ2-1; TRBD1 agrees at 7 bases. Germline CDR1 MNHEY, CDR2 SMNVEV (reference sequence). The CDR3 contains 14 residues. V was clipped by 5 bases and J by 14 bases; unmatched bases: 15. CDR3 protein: CASSPWGQTVKEFF. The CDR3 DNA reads TGTGCCAGCAGTCCGTGGGGACAGACGGTGAAGGAGTTCTTC.

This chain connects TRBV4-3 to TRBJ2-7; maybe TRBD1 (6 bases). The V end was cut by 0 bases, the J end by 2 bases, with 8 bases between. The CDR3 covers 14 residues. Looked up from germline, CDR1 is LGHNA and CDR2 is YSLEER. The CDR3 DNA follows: TGCGCCAGCAGCCAAGAAAGGACAGCCTACGAGCAGTACTTC. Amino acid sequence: CASSQERTAYEQYF.

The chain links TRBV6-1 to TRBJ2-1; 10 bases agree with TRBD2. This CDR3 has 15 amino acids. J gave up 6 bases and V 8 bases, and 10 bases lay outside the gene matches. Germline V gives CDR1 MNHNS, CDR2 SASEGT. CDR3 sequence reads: CASEGLSGGANEQFF. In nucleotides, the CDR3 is TGTGCCAGCGAGGGGTTGAGCGGGGGGGCCAATGAGCAGTTCTTC.

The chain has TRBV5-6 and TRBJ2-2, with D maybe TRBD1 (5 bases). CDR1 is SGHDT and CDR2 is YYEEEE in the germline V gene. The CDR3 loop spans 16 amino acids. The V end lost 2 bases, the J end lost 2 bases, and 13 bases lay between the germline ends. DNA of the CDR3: TGTGCCAGCAGCTTCTCGACAGACCTCAACACCGGGGAGCTGTTTTTT. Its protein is CASSFSTDLNTGELFF.

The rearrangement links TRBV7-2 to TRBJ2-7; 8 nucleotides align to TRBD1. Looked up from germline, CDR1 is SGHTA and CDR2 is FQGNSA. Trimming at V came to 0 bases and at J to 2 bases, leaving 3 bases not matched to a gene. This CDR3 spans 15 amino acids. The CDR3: CASSLAGTGTYEQYF. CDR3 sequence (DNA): TGTGCCAGCAGCTTAGCCGGGACAGGAACCTACGAGCAGTACTTC.

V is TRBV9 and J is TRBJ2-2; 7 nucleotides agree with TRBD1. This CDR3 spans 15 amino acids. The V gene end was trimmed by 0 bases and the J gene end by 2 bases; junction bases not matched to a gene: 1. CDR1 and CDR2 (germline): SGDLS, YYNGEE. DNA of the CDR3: TGTGCCAGCAGCGTAGCAGGGGGAAACACCGGGGAGCTGTTTTTT. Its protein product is CASSVAGGNTGELFF.

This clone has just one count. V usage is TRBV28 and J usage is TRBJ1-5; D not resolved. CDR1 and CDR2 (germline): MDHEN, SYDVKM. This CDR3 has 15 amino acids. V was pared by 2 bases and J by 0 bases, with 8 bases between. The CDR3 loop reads CASSLTVLSNQPQHF. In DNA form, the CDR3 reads TGTGCCAGCAGTTTAACCGTACTTAGCAATCAGCCCCAGCATTTT.

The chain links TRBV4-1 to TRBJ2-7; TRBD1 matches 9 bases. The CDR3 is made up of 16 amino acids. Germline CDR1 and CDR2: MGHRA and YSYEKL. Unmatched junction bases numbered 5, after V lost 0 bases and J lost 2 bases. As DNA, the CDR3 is TGCGCCAGCAGCCAAGAATTCGGGACAGGGACCTACGAGCAGTACTTC. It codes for CASSQEFGTGTYEQYF.

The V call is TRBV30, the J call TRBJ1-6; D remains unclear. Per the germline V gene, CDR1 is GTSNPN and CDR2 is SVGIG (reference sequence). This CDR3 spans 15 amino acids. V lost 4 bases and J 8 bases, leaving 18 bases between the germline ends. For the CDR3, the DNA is TGTGCCTGGAACGCCCCGGGGAGTTGGGATTCACCCCTCCACTTT. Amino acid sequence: CAWNAPGSWDSPLHF.

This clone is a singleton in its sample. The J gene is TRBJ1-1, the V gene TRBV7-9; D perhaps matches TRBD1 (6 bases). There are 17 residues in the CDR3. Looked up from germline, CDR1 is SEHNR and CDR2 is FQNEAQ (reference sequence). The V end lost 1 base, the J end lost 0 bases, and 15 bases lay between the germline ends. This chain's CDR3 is CASSLVGGQGMNTEAFF. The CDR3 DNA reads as TGTGCCAGCAGCTTAGTGGGGGGGCAAGGTATGAACACTGAAGCTTTCTTT. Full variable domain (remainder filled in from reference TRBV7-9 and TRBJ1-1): DTGVSQNPRHKITKRGQNVTFRCDPISEHNRLYWYRQTLGQGPEFLTYFQNEAQLEKSRLLSDRFSAERPKGSFSTLEIQRTEQGDSAMYLCASSLVGGQGMNTEAFFGQGTRLTVV.

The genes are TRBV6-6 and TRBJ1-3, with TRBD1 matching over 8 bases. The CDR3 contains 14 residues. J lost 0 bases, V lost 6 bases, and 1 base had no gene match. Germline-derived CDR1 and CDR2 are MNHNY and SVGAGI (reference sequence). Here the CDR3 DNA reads TGTGCCAGCAGCGGACAGGGCTCTGGAAACACCATATATTTT. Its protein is CASSGQGSGNTIYF.

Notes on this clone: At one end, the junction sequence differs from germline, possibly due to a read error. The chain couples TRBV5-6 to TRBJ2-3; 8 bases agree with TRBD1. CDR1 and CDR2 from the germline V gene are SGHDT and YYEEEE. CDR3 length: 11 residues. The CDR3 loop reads CASSKDRVCDF. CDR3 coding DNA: TGTGCCAGCAGCAAGGACAGGGTCTGCGATTTT. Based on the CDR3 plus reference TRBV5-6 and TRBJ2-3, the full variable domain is DAGVTQSPTHLIKTRGQQVTLRCSPKSGHDTVSWYQQALGQGPQFIFQYYEEEERQRGNFPDRFSGHQFPNYSSELNVNALLLGDSALYLCASSKDRVCDFGPGTRLTVL.

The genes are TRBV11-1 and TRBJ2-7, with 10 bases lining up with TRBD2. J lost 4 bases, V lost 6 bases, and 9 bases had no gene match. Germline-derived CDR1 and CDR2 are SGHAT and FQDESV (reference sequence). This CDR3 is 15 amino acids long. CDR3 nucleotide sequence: TGTGCCAGCAGTTGGACTAGCGGAGAGGAATACGAGCAGTACTTC. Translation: CASSWTSGEEYEQYF.

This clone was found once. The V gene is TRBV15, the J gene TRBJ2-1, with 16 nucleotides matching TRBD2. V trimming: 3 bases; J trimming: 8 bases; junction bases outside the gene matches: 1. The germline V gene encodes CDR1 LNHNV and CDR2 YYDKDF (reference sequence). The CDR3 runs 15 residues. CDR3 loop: CATSRGTSGGDEQFF. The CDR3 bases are TGTGCCACCAGCAGGGGGACTAGCGGGGGGGATGAGCAGTTCTTC.

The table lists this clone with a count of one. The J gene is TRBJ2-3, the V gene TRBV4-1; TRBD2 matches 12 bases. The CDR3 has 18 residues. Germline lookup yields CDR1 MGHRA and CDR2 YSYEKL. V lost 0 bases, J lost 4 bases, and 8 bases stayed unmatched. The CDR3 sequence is CASSQDLAGGWGADTQYF. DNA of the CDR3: TGCGCCAGCAGCCAAGATCTAGCGGGAGGGTGGGGGGCAGATACGCAGTATTTT.

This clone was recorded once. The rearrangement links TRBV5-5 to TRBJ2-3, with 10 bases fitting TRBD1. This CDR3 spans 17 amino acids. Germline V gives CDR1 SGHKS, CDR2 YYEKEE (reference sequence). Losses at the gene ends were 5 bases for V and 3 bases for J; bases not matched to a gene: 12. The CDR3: CASRLPPRDRGTDTQYF. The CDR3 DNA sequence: TGTGCCAGCAGGCTCCCACCCCGGGACAGGGGAACAGATACGCAGTATTTT.